These 18 T cell receptor beta chains were sequenced from one sample in a study of T cells after yellow fever vaccination. TCRdb called the 5' RACE reads again in MiXCR, with one record for every CDR3 protein. The data show about 180,000 distinct CDR3 sequences, with approximately 6.2% seen just once and approximately 3% held by the top ten. The specimen was CD4+ T cells sorted from PBMCs, collected on the day of the first yellow fever vaccination. The receptors were sampled from a young man who received the YFV17D yellow fever vaccine.

This clonotype was seen ten or more times. The gene calls are TRBV5-4 and TRBJ2-1; D uncertain. The length of the CDR3 is 17 residues. From germline, CDR1 is SGHNT and CDR2 YYREEE (reference sequence). The V and J ends lost 0 bases and 4 bases respectively, with 17 bases between them. The CDR3 bases are TGTGCCAGCAGCTTGGGTTTGCTGAGTAGTGGTTACAATGAGCAGTTCTTC. It is translated as CASSLGLLSSGYNEQFF.

Note on this clonotype: A read error may explain this, as a much larger clone is one base away. The V and J genes are TRBV10-3 and TRBJ2-5; TRBD2 matches 8 bases. The CDR3 spans 18 residues. Germline V lookup: CDR1 ENHRY, CDR2 SYGVKD. The DNA for the CDR3 is TGTGCCCTCAGTGAGGACCTCGTGGGCGGGGGGCAGCAAGAGACCCAGTACTTC. It yields the protein CALSEDLVGGGQQETQYF.

In this sample, this clonotype turned up many times. The rearrangement uses TRBV12-3 or TRBV12-4 and TRBJ2-2, with a tentative D call TRBD1 (6 bases). Trimming left V 6 bases short and J 1 base short, with 6 bases between. The CDR3 has 13 amino acids. The CDR3 DNA is TGTGCCAGCAGGACAGGGAACACCGGGGAGCTGTTTTTT. It encodes CASRTGNTGELFF.

This clonotype was counted at least ten times. This chain links TRBV7-3 with TRBJ2-1, with TRBD2 identical over 8 bases. Germline-derived CDR1 and CDR2 are SGHTA and FQGTGA. The CDR3 contains 15 residues. Trimming removed 0 bases from V and 6 bases from J; junction bases left unmatched: 4. CDR3 in amino acids: CASSLTSGGPNEQFF. The CDR3 nucleotides are TGTGCCAGCAGCTTAACCAGCGGGGGACCCAATGAGCAGTTCTTC.

This chain links TRBV6-2 or TRBV6-3 with TRBJ1-3; D remains ambiguous. Between the trimmed V and J ends, which lost 0 bases and 0 bases, there was a span of 9 bases. The CDR3 contains 16 residues. From germline, CDR1 is MNHEY and CDR2 SVGEGT. The CDR3 sequence: CASSYSRFRSGNTIYF. The DNA for the CDR3 is TGTGCCAGCAGTTACTCGAGGTTTCGCTCTGGAAACACCATATATTTT.

This clonotype showed up just once. This chain joins TRBV6-1 and TRBJ1-1; D is perhaps TRBD1 (5 bases). Trimming left V 3 bases short and J 6 bases short, with 17 bases between. Germline assignment: CDR1 MNHNS and CDR2 SASEGT. The CDR3 runs to 15 residues. The CDR3 sequence is CASSDLDGAVAEAFF. In nucleotides, the CDR3 is TGTGCCAGCAGTGATTTGGACGGGGCCGTCGCTGAAGCTTTCTTT.

This clonotype was seen ten or more times. J is TRBJ2-3 and V is TRBV6-5; TRBD2 matches at 7 bases. The CDR3 is made up of 14 amino acids. The V gene end was trimmed by 2 bases and the J gene end by 5 bases; junction bases not matched to a gene: 4. Germline V gene sequence: CDR1 MNHEY, CDR2 SVGAGI. CDR3 protein: CASSYRGEVDTQYF. The CDR3, as DNA: TGTGCCAGCAGTTACCGGGGGGAGGTAGATACGCAGTATTTT.

CDR3: CASSTGTTGETQYF. The CDR3 DNA reads TGTGCCAGCAGTACCGGGACAACAGGGGAGACCCAGTACTTC. The V gene is TRBV7-2, the J gene TRBJ2-5; tentative D call: TRBD1 (6 bases). Looked up from germline, CDR1 is SGHTA and CDR2 is FQGNSA. Trimming stripped 6 bases from V and 5 bases from J, with 16 bases between. The CDR3 consists of 14 residues.

This clonotype was seen repeatedly, ten times or more. The chain combines TRBV12-3 or TRBV12-4 with TRBJ1-2; a possible D gene is TRBD1 (5 bases). With 6 bases removed from V and 8 bases from J, the gap between germline ends came to 16 bases. This CDR3 contains 13 residues. DNA of the CDR3: TGTGCCAGCAGCTTTACCACAGGAGTAGGCTACACCTTC. Amino acid sequence: CASSFTTGVGYTF.

This sequence joins TRBV4-1 and TRBJ2-5; D unclear. CDR1 MGHRA and CDR2 YSYEKL come from the germline V gene. Trimming cost V 3 bases and J 4 bases, with 12 bases left between them. The CDR3 is made up of 14 amino acids. The chain's CDR3 is CASSQTVWGETQYF. CDR3 coding DNA: TGCGCCAGCAGCCAGACGGTCTGGGGAGAGACCCAGTACTTC.

This clonotype was seen more than once but under ten times. The genes are TRBV2 and TRBJ2-6, with 10 bases that match TRBD1. Germline V lookup: CDR1 SNHLY, CDR2 FYNNEI. The CDR3 totals 14 residues. The ends lost 8 bases at V and 2 bases at J; junction bases unmatched: 0. CDR3 in amino acids: CASGTGAGANVLTF. The CDR3 DNA is TGTGCCAGCGGGACAGGGGCTGGGGCCAACGTCCTGACTTTC.

This clonotype ranks as medium-sized. In nucleotides, the CDR3 is TGCGCCAGCAGCCTCGTCGGACTCTCCCGGGGAAAGCAGTACTTC. Protein product: CASSLVGLSRGKQYF. This chain links TRBV4-3 with TRBJ2-7; a possible D gene is TRBD2 (5 bases). V lost 4 bases, J lost 8 bases, and 21 bases lay in between. There are 15 residues in the CDR3. Germline V gene data show CDR1 as LGHNA and CDR2 as YSLEER.

The genes are TRBV5-1 and TRBJ2-3; TRBD2 matches at 8 bases. This CDR3 is built from 14 residues. The ends lost 0 bases at V and 10 bases at J; junction bases unmatched: 7. Germline CDR1 and CDR2: SGHRS and YFSETQ. CDR3: CASSLEAGGTSQYF. The CDR3, as DNA: TGCGCCAGCAGCTTGGAGGCGGGAGGAACGTCGCAGTATTTT.

This chain joins TRBV7-2 and TRBJ1-2; no clear D gene. CDR3 length: 12 residues. Trimming removed 1 base from V and 8 bases from J, with 8 bases in between. Germline V gene lookup returns CDR1 SGHTA and CDR2 FQGNSA. Here the CDR3 DNA reads TGTGCCAGCAGCTTAGTTTGGGTGGGCTACACCTTC. Its protein product is CASSLVWVGYTF.

This clonotype was seen at least ten times. The chain joins TRBV12-3 or TRBV12-4 to TRBJ2-5; the D gene is possibly TRBD2 (6 bases). The CDR3 spans 12 residues. Deletions cut 4 bases from V and 4 bases from J, with 7 bases between. For the CDR3, the DNA is TGTGCCAGCAGTTCCGGGGGAGAGACCCAGTACTTC. Amino acids: CASSSGGETQYF.

This clonotype was seen more than once but under ten times. This chain connects TRBV27 to TRBJ2-2; D gene unclear. CDR3 length: 14 residues. Germline V lookup: CDR1 MNHEY, CDR2 SMNVEV (reference sequence). V was trimmed by 5 bases and J by 3 bases, leaving 10 bases between them. CDR3 coding DNA: TGTGCCAGCAGTCTGAAGGTTTACACCGGGGAGCTGTTTTTT. Its translation is CASSLKVYTGELFF.

This clonotype was counted many times. The V gene is TRBV2, the J gene TRBJ2-2, with D tentatively TRBD2 (5 bases). With 6 bases removed from V and 0 bases from J, the gap between germline ends came to 11 bases. The germline V gene has CDR1 SNHLY and CDR2 FYNNEI. CDR3 size: 15 residues. In DNA form, the CDR3 reads TGTGCCAGCAGGAGGGAACTAGCGAACACCGGGGAGCTGTTTTTT. This translates into CASRRELANTGELFF.

The genes are TRBV12-3 or TRBV12-4 and TRBJ1-2, with a tentative D call TRBD1 (5 bases). CDR3 size: 14 residues. Trimming stripped 6 bases from V and 4 bases from J, with 15 bases between. CDR3 DNA: TGTGCCAGCAGAGCGACAGCAGAATCCTATGGCTACACCTTC. The encoded protein is CASRATAESYGYTF.